Sequencing of this T cell receptor (beta chain) was carried out in a study of PD-1 blockade in mismatch repair-deficient tumors. Study at large: Enrolled about 2013-2016, patients had progressing, pretreated mismatch repair-deficient cancers of around 12 types.

TCRdb keeps only in-frame clones here, not all; method: immunoSEQ multiplex PCR. The sample holds tens of thousands of clones, 75% to 85% seen once. Three pembrolizumab responders had their TCRs sequenced. Study-wide results and limits: Tumor-resident clones, often undetectable pretreatment in blood, expanded then contracted after pembrolizumab.

In regard to this clone: Its antigen is not known.

Germline-derived CDR1 and CDR2 are WNHNN and SYGVQD (reference sequence). Between the trimmed V and J ends, which lost 6 bases and 10 bases, there was a span of 21 bases. This CDR3 region has 14 residues. Sequencing was performed on peripheral blood, taken 12 weeks after starting pembrolizumab. This rearrangement joins TRBV10-1 to TRBJ2-5; D uncertain. This TCR was sampled from an adult with mismatch repair-deficient cancer. CDR3 coding DNA: TGCGCCAGCAGAGATAACAAGGCTTCGGTGGACCAGTACTTC. Protein: CASRDNKASVDQYF.